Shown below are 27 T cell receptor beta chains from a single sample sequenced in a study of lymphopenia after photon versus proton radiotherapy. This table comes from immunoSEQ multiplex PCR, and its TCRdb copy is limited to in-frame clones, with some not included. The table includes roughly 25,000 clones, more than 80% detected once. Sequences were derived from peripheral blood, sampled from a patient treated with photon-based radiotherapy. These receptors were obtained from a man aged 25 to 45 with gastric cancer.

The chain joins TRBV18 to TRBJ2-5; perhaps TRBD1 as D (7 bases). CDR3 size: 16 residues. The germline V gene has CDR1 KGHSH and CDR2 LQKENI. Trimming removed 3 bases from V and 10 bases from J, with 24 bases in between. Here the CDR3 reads CASSPTSEGAVVSQYF. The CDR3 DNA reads TGTGCCAGCTCACCGACGTCGGAGGGGGCGGTTGTTAGCCAGTACTTC.

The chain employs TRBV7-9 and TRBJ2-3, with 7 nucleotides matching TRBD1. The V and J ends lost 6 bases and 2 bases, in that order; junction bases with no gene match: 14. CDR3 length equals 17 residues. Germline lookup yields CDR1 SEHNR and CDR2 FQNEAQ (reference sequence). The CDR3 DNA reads TGTGCCAGCAGTCGATGGCGGACAGGAGTAATCACAGATACGCAGTATTTT. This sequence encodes CASSRWRTGVITDTQYF.

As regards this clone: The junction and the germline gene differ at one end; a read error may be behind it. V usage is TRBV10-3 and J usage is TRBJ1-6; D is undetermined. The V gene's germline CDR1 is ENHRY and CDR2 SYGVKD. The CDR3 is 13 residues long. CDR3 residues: CAITDGKRSPLHF. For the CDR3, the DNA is TGCGCCATCACGGACGGGAAACGATCACCCCTCCACTTT.

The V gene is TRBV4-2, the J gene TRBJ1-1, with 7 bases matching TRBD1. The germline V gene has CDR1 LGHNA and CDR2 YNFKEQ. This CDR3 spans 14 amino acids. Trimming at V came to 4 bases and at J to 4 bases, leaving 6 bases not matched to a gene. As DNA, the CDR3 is TGTGCCAGCAGCCGTCCAGGGGGTGGCACTGAAGCTTTCTTT. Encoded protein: CASSRPGGGTEAFF.

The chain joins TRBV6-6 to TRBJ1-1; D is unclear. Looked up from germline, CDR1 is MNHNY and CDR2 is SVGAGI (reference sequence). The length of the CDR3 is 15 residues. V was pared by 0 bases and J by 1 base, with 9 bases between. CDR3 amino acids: CASSYSMSGNTEAFF. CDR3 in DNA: TGTGCCAGCAGTTACTCGATGTCTGGGAACACTGAAGCTTTCTTT.

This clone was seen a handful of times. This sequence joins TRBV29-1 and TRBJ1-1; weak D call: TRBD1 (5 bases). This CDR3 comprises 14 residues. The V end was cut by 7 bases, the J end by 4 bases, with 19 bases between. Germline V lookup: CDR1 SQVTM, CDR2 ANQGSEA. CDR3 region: CSGGKTEKTTEAFF. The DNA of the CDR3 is TGCAGCGGAGGAAAGACAGAGAAGACCACTGAAGCTTTCTTT.

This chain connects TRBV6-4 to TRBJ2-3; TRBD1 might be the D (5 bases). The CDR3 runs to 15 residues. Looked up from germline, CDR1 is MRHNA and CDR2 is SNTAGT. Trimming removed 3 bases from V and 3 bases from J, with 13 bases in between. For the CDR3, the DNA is TGTGCCAGCAGTGAGCAAGGGGCCGGGACAGATACGCAGTATTTT. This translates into CASSEQGAGTDTQYF.

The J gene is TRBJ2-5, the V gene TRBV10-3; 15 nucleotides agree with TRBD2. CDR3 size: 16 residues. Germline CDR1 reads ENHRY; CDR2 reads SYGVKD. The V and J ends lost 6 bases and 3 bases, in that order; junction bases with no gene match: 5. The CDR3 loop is CAISDGTSGRKETQYF. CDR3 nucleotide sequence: TGTGCCATCAGCGACGGGACTAGCGGGAGGAAAGAGACCCAGTACTTC.

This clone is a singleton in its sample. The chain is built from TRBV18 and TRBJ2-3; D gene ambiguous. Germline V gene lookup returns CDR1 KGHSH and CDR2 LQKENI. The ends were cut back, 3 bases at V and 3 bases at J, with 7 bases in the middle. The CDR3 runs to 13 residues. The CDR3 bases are TGTGCCAGCTCACCGGGCCGGACAGATACGCAGTATTTT. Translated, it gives CASSPGRTDTQYF.

The CDR3, as DNA: TGTGCCAGCAGCCCCAACAGGCGACGAGCTTTCTTT. Its translation is CASSPNRRRAFF. The rearrangement joins TRBV28 to TRBJ1-1, with a tentative D call TRBD1 (5 bases). CDR3 size: 12 residues. Germline CDR1 is MDHEN and CDR2 is SYDVKM. Trimming left V 6 bases short and J 10 bases short, with 15 bases between.

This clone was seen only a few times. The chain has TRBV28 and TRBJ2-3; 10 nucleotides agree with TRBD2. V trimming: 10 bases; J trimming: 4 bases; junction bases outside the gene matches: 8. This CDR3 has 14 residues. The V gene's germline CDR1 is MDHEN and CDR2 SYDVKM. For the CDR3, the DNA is TGTGCCACCCTAGCGGGAGTTAAGTCAGATACGCAGTATTTT. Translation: CATLAGVKSDTQYF.

The CDR3 sequence: CANTPRDSSYEQYF. The DNA for the CDR3 is TGTGCCAATACTCCCAGGGATTCATCCTACGAGCAGTACTTC. The rearrangement joins TRBV6-4 to TRBJ2-7, with D possibly matching TRBD1 (5 bases). CDR1 is MRHNA, CDR2 SNTAGT, per germline. Trimming stripped 10 bases from V and 1 base from J, with 17 bases between. The CDR3 is 14 amino acids.

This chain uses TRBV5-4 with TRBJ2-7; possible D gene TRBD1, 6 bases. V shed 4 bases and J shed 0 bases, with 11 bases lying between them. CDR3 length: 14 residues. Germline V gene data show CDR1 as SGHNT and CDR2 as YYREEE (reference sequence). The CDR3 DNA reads TGTGCCAGCAGCGGCCGGGACAACTCCTACGAGCAGTACTTC. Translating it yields CASSGRDNSYEQYF.

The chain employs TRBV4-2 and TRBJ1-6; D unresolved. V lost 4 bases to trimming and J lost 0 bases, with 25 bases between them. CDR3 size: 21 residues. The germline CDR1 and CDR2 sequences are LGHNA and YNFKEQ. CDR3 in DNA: TGTGCCAGCAGCCCCGTCAAGCTCATCTTAACCTCGAGCTCCTATAATTCACCCCTCCACTTT. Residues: CASSPVKLILTSSSYNSPLHF.

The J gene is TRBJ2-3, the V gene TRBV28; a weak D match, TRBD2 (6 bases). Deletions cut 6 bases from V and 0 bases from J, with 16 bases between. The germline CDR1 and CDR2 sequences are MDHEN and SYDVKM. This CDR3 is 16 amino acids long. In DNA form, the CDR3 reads TGTGCCAGCAGGGGGGGAGGAGGGATTAGCACAGATACGCAGTATTTT. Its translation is CASRGGGGISTDTQYF.

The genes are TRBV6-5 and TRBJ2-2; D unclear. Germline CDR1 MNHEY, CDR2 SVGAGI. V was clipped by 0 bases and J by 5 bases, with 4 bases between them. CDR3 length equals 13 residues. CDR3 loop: CASSYSSTGELFF. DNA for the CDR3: TGTGCCAGCAGTTACTCGTCGACCGGGGAGCTGTTTTTT.

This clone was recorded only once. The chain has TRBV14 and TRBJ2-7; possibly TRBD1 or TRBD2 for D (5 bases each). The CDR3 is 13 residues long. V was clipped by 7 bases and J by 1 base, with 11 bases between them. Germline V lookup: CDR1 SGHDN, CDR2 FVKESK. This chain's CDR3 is CASNPGTSYEQYF. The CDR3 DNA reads TGTGCCAGCAACCCCGGGACGTCCTACGAGCAGTACTTC.

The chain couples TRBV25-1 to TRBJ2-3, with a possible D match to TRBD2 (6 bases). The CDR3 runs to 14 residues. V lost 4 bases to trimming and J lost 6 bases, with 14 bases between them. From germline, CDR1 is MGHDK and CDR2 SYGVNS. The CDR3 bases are TGTGCCAGCAGTGCCAAACGACGGGGGGATACGCAGTATTTT. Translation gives CASSAKRRGDTQYF.

As DNA, the CDR3 is TGTGCCAGCAGCCCGACAGGGGAACTGATTGGGGCCAACGTCCTGACTTTC. Amino acid sequence: CASSPTGELIGANVLTF. This sequence joins TRBV11-2 and TRBJ2-6, with TRBD1 identical over 8 bases. The junction had 9 bases not matched to a gene; V was cut back by 5 bases and J by 3 bases. This CDR3 region has 17 residues. The V gene's germline CDR1 is SGHAT and CDR2 FQNNGV.

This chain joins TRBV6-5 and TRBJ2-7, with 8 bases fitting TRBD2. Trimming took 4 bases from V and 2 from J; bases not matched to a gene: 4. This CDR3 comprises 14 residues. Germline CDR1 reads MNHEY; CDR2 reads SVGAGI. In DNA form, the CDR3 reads TGTGCCAGCAGTTCCAGCGGGGGAACCTACGAGCAGTACTTC. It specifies CASSSSGGTYEQYF.

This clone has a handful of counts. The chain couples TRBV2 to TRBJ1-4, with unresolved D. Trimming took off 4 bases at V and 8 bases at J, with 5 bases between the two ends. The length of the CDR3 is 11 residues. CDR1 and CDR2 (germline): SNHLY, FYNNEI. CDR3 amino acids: CASSGEEKLFF. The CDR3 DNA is TGTGCCAGCAGTGGAGAGGAAAAACTGTTTTTT.

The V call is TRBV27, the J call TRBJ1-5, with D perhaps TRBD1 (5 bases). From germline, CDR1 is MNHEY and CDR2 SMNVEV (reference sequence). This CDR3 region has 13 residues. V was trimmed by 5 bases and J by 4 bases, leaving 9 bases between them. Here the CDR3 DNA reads TGTGCCAGCAGTCGGGGACTTAATCAGCCCCAGCATTTT. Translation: CASSRGLNQPQHF.

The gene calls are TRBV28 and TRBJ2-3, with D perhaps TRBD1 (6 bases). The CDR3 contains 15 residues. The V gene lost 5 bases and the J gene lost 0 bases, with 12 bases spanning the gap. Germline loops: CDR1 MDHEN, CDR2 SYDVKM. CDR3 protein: CASSTRTESTDTQYF. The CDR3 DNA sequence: TGTGCCAGCAGTACCCGGACAGAGAGCACAGATACGCAGTATTTT.

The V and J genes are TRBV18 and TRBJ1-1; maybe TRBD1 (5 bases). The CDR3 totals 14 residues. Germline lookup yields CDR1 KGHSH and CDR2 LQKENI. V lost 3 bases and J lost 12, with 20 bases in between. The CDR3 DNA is TGTGCCAGCTCACCCAATCCTCGGGGGGATTTTCCTTTCTTT. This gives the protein CASSPNPRGDFPFF.

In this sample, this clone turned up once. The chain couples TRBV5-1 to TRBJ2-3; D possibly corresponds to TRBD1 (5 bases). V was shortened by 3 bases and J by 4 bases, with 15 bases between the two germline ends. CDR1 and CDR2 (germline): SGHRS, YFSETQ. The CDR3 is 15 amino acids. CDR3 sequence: CASSSSVVGADTQYF. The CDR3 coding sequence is TGCGCCAGCAGCTCCAGTGTGGTAGGGGCAGATACGCAGTATTTT.

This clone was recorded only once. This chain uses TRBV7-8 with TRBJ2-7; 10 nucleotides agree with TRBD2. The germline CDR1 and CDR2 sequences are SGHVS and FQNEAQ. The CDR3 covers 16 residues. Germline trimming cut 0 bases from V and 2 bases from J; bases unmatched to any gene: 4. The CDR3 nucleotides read TGTGCCAGCAGCTTAGCGCGAACTAGCGGGGCCTACGAGCAGTACTTC. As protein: CASSLARTSGAYEQYF.

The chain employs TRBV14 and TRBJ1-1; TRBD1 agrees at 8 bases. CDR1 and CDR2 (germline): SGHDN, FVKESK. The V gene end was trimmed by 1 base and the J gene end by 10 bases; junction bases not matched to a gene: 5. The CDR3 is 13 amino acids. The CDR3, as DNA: TGTGCCAGCAGCCAAGCTCAGGGGGCGAGAGCTTTCTTT. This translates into CASSQAQGARAFF.